The clone carrying this T cell receptor (beta chain) was detected only a few times. The sample comes from a study of T cell repertoires in ileal Crohn's disease. Sequenced by immunoSEQ multiplex PCR; TCRdb stores in-frame clones only, minus some. The data contain around 2,200 clones, approximately 62% of them seen just once; the ten biggest clones take up 10%. Time point: neoterminal ileum biopsy at postoperative endoscopy, about 6 months after surgery. Looked up from germline, CDR1 is MDHEN and CDR2 is SYDVKM. The CDR3 covers 13 residues. Trimming pared 6 bases from V and 12 bases from J, leaving 18 bases between.

Specimen: ileal tissue. The chain employs TRBV28 and TRBJ2-1, with D possibly matching TRBD1 (6 bases). The clonotype was recovered from an adult with Crohn's disease. CDR3 loop: CASRSRGRGSQFF. CDR3 nucleotide sequence: TGTGCCAGCAGGTCCAGGGGTCGCGGGTCGCAGTTCTTC.